This T cell receptor beta chain was identified in a study of long-term antiretroviral therapy in people with HIV. Study observations and caveats: Clones with expansion before ART led the repertoire at all time points. CDR3 length ranges were narrower in HIV repertoires than in controls. Older ART regimens may have been in use when blood was drawn between about 2004 and 2018.

The run of the v3.0 immunoSEQ assay was at survey level. The table came from immunoSEQ multiplex PCR; TCRdb's copy has only in-frame clones and leaves some out. The profile shows approximately 31,000 clones, roughly 97% of them singletons. The V segment lost 5 bases and the J segment 6 bases; nucleotides outside the gene matches: 8. Germline CDR1 reads LGHNA; CDR2 reads YNFKEQ. The CDR3 runs to 16 residues. A word on this clone: Antigen: not known.

The material sequenced was unsorted PBMCs, taken 6.9 years after starting antiretroviral therapy. This TCR was recovered from a man under 40 with HIV. The chain has TRBV4-2 and TRBJ2-3, with 13 bases identical to TRBD2. The CDR3 sequence: CASSSRTSGGSDTQYF. Here the CDR3 DNA reads TGTGCCAGCAGCTCCCGGACTAGCGGGGGATCCGATACGCAGTATTTT.